One and the same sample provided the 18 T cell receptor beta chains below, sequenced in a study of T cell responses to AZD1222 COVID-19 vaccine. TCRdb's table, derived via immunoSEQ multiplex PCR, lists solely in-frame clones and lacks some. Seen here are over 150,000 clones, around 90% observed once, and the top ten hold 3% to 3.5%. The source material was peripheral blood, sampled on day 0 of AZD1222 vaccination. These receptors were taken from an adult in good health.

The gene calls are TRBV5-6 and TRBJ1-2; 8 bases line up with TRBD1. With 5 bases clipped from V and 4 bases from J, the junction kept 16 bases outside the gene matches. This CDR3 has 17 amino acids. Germline loops: CDR1 SGHDT, CDR2 YYEEEE. Here the CDR3 DNA reads TGTGCCAGCAGGCGGGTGGACAGGGACATTTGGGGCTATGGCTACACCTTC. Translating it yields CASRRVDRDIWGYGYTF.

The chain has TRBV2 and TRBJ1-1, with D possibly TRBD1 on 5 matching bases. Germline CDR1 and CDR2: SNHLY and FYNNEI. Deletions cut 8 bases from V and 7 bases from J, with 11 bases between. The CDR3 runs 11 residues. CDR3 protein: CASLLGLEAFF. The CDR3 DNA follows: TGTGCCAGCCTATTGGGGCTTGAAGCTTTCTTT.

The V and J genes are TRBV19 and TRBJ2-1; 11 bases agree with TRBD2. The CDR3 consists of 15 residues. Per the germline V gene, CDR1 is LNHDA and CDR2 is SQIVND (reference sequence). V shed 8 bases, J shed 6 bases, and the junction held 9 bases outside the gene matches. CDR3 residues: CASVSLAGAPNEQFF. The CDR3 DNA reads as TGTGCCAGTGTTTCACTAGCGGGGGCTCCCAATGAGCAGTTCTTC.

The V and J genes are TRBV6-2 or TRBV6-3 and TRBJ2-7; no clear D. Germline CDR1 is MNHEY and CDR2 is SVGEGT. This CDR3 is built from 13 residues. The V and J ends lost 5 bases and 0 bases respectively, with 8 bases between them. The CDR3, as DNA: TGTGCCAGCAGTCACAGCCACTCCTACGAGCAGTACTTC. This codes for CASSHSHSYEQYF.

This chain links TRBV6-4 with TRBJ1-5; TRBD1 agrees at 7 bases. V was pared by 6 bases and J by 1 base, with 18 bases of the junction left unmatched. Germline V gene data show CDR1 as MRHNA and CDR2 as SNTAGT. CDR3 size: 19 residues. The CDR3 nucleotides read TGTGCCAGCAGCGTAACCGACAGGGAGTTTGAAACGAGCAATCAGCCCCAGCATTTT. Translating gives CASSVTDREFETSNQPQHF.

The V call is TRBV6-5, the J call TRBJ1-1; D is perhaps TRBD1 (6 bases). In germline, CDR1 is MNHEY, CDR2 SVGAGI. The ends were cut back, 4 bases at V and 3 bases at J, with 12 bases in the middle. This CDR3 has 14 residues. CDR3 nucleotides: TGTGCCAGCAGTTGGGGCAACAGGGACACTGAAGCTTTCTTT. This translates into CASSWGNRDTEAFF.

This rearrangement joins TRBV2 to TRBJ2-5; D is perhaps TRBD1 or TRBD2 (6 bases each). CDR3 length: 14 amino acids. Germline V gene sequence: CDR1 SNHLY, CDR2 FYNNEI. V was clipped by 7 bases and J by 5 bases, with 17 bases between them. CDR3 amino acids: CASTYAGGRETQYF. The CDR3 DNA is TGTGCCAGCACATATGCCGGGGGCCGCGAGACCCAGTACTTC. The full variable domain, rest sourced from reference TRBV2 and TRBJ2-5, is EPEVTQTPSHQVTQMGQEVILRCVPISNHLYFYWYRQILGQKVEFLVSFYNNEISEKSEIFDDQFSVERPDGSNFTLKIRSTKLEDSAMYFCASTYAGGRETQYFGPGTRLLVL.

The rearrangement uses TRBV12-3 or TRBV12-4 and TRBJ1-1; 8 nucleotides align to TRBD1. The trim removed 5 bases at V and 10 bases at J, leaving 9 bases unmatched. The CDR3 sequence is 13 residues long. As DNA, the CDR3 is TGTGCCAGCAGTCTCGGGACAGGTGGGGGAGCTTTCTTT. This sequence encodes CASSLGTGGGAFF.

This sequence joins TRBV7-2 and TRBJ1-2; D might be TRBD1 (5 bases). CDR3 length: 15 residues. Per germline, CDR1 SGHTA and CDR2 FQGNSA. Trimming left V 3 bases short and J 4 bases short, with 15 bases between. The CDR3 protein is CASSFSMQGGYGYTF. DNA of the CDR3: TGTGCCAGCAGCTTTTCCATGCAGGGCGGCTATGGCTACACCTTC. Drawing the rest from reference TRBV7-2 and TRBJ1-2, the complete variable domain is GAGVSQSPSNKVTEKGKDVELRCDPISGHTALYWYRQSLGQGLEFLIYFQGNSAPDKSGLPSDRFSAERTGGSVSTLTIQRTQQEDSAVYLCASSFSMQGGYGYTFGSGTRLTVV.

This clone was observed a single time. The genes are TRBV5-1 and TRBJ1-1, with no clear D. The CDR3 spans 14 residues. Germline CDR1 is SGHRS and CDR2 is YFSETQ. Trimming left V 0 bases short and J 2 bases short, with 8 bases between. The CDR3 protein is CASSLAALNTEAFF. The CDR3 coding sequence is TGCGCCAGCAGCTTGGCCGCGCTCAACACTGAAGCTTTCTTT.

The rearrangement links TRBV12-3 or TRBV12-4 to TRBJ1-3; D is perhaps TRBD1 (5 bases). The CDR3 length is 12 residues. The CDR3 protein is CAARETGNTIYF. The CDR3 nucleotides are TGTGCAGCCAGGGAAACTGGAAACACCATATATTTT.

V and J are TRBV5-1 and TRBJ2-7; D may be TRBD2 (5 bases). Germline V lookup: CDR1 SGHRS, CDR2 YFSETQ. The CDR3 sequence is 13 residues long. Trimming took 4 bases from V and 2 from J, leaving 10 bases between them. The chain's CDR3 is CASSTSGAYEQYF. The CDR3 DNA sequence: TGCGCCAGCAGCACCAGCGGAGCCTACGAGCAGTACTTC.

The V and J genes are TRBV7-2 and TRBJ2-7, with 8 bases identical to TRBD1. The V segment lost 5 bases and the J segment 4 bases; nucleotides outside the gene matches: 10. CDR1 SGHTA and CDR2 FQGNSA come from the germline V gene. CDR3 length equals 15 residues. For the CDR3, the DNA is TGTGCCAGCAGCCTCGGGGCAGGGGGCGCGTACGAGCAGTACTTC. Encoded protein: CASSLGAGGAYEQYF.

The rearrangement joins TRBV5-5 to TRBJ2-7; D possibly uses TRBD1 or TRBD2 (5 bases each). CDR3 length equals 14 residues. V was cut by 0 bases and J by 3 bases, with 10 bases left in between. CDR1 SGHKS and CDR2 YYEKEE come from the germline V gene (reference sequence). The CDR3, as DNA: TGTGCCAGCAGCTTGGCCGGGACCCTCTACGAGCAGTACTTC. This sequence encodes CASSLAGTLYEQYF.

The chain combines TRBV9 with TRBJ2-5; D gene unclear. V was pared by 3 bases and J by 3 bases, with 9 bases between. The CDR3 is made up of 13 amino acids. Germline CDR1 and CDR2: SGDLS and YYNGEE. The CDR3 loop is CASSGPREETQYF. DNA of the CDR3: TGTGCCAGCAGCGGACCTCGGGAAGAGACCCAGTACTTC.

This clone appeared a single time. This chain links TRBV7-2 with TRBJ2-5; D gene ambiguous. The CDR3 spans 14 residues. V was cut by 5 bases and J by 4 bases, with 14 bases left in between. Germline CDR1 SGHTA, CDR2 FQGNSA. The DNA of the CDR3 is TGTGCCAGCAGCCCTGGCTTTAAGGGAGAGACCCAGTACTTC. Its translation: CASSPGFKGETQYF.

This clone was observed a handful of times. The chain couples TRBV6-5 to TRBJ2-1; TRBD2 matches 9 bases. The CDR3 is 15 residues long. From germline, CDR1 is MNHEY and CDR2 SVGAGI. The J segment lost 3 bases and the V segment lost 2 bases, leaving 2 bases of the junction unmatched. CDR3: CASSYQRGVYNEQFF. In nucleotides, the CDR3 is TGTGCCAGCAGTTACCAGCGGGGGGTCTACAATGAGCAGTTCTTC.

The chain carries TRBV15 and TRBJ2-2, with 8 bases lining up with TRBD2. The V segment lost 3 bases and the J segment 4 bases; nucleotides outside the gene matches: 4. The germline V gene encodes CDR1 LNHNV and CDR2 YYDKDF (reference sequence). The CDR3 length is 15 residues. The CDR3 DNA reads as TGTGCCACCAGCAGGCGGGGGGCTTTCACCGGGGAGCTGTTTTTT. Its translation: CATSRRGAFTGELFF.